A selection of T cell receptor beta chains follows, all from one sample in a study of T cells in Graves' hyperthyroidism and ophthalmopathy. TCRdb re-called the multiplex PCR reads with MiXCR, one entry per CDR3 protein. Of around 420,000 distinct CDR3 sequences in the sample, more than 15% are singletons; the top ten hold roughly 14%. The sample comprised blood. The receptors here all came from a woman aged 18-29 years with Graves' hyperthyroidism. CDR3s leave out the opening cysteine and the closing phenylalanine or tryptophan. Clone size, where shown, is once, few, many, or a class for clones that have expanded.

>TRBV12-3/TRBV12-4|TRBJ2-1|many
ASSKGTGPGNEQF
>TRBV9|TRBJ2-2|-
ASSHQGGGSPAGELF
>TRBV10-2|TRBJ1-2|many
ASSEGGARYYGYT
>TRBV19|TRBJ2-1|-
ASSIQLAGGYYNEQF
>TRBV29-1|TRBJ2-1|few
SAGRSGSNEQF
>TRBV11-2|TRBJ1-5|many
ASSPGPNSNQPQH
>TRBV10-3|TRBJ2-7|-
AISPTSGGYNYEQY
>TRBV20-1|TRBJ2-2|few
SARDPLTSGVGAGELF
>TRBV5-8|TRBJ1-2|-
ASSLMGRNYYGYT
>TRBV7-2|TRBJ2-1|-
ASSPITGSYNEQF
>TRBV15|TRBJ1-5|few
ATSRGLAFNQPQH
>TRBV9|TRBJ2-3|few
ASSVSQSLYTQY
>TRBV11-2|TRBJ2-3|few
ASSLARADTQY
>TRBV3-1|TRBJ2-3|many
ASSQDRTGRTDTQY
>TRBV13|TRBJ2-7|few
ASSPAPGLAIEQY
>TRBV20-1|TRBJ1-3|few
SARVSPSSGNTIY
>TRBV7-8|TRBJ1-1|many
ASSSRVALNTEAF
>TRBV3-1|TRBJ2-7|many
ASSQVSGSQYEQY
>TRBV7-3|TRBJ1-4|-
ASSLKRGEELF
>TRBV11-2|TRBJ2-7|many
ASSLVGGTSYEQY
>TRBV12-3/TRBV12-4|TRBJ1-5|many
ASSLEGATSNQPQH
>TRBV11-2|TRBJ1-6|many
ASSARDGPSSPLH
>TRBV2|TRBJ1-1|many
ASRGRTNTEAF
>TRBV10-3|TRBJ2-5|-
AIGGLKGETQY
>TRBV20-1|TRBJ2-7|many
SAMRDSYEQY
>TRBV20-1|TRBJ2-3|many
SIAGGPSGTDTQY
>TRBV10-2|TRBJ1-2|-
ASSEDPGGSYGYT
>TRBV7-9|TRBJ1-2|-
ASSLGTGRNT
>TRBV20-1|TRBJ1-5|-
SARDGGVGQPQH
>TRBV7-3|TRBJ2-5|many
ASSPGLAGGFQETQY
>TRBV20-1|TRBJ1-5|many
SGRQGANQPQH
>TRBV7-6|TRBJ1-2|-
ASSLATNRGYT
>TRBV6-5|TRBJ1-1|many
ASSYQRNTEAF
>TRBV3-1|TRBJ2-7|many
ASSQDGTLSGKSRYEQY
>TRBV20-1|TRBJ1-3|few
SAGDRSSGNTIY
>TRBV5-5|TRBJ1-5|-
ASSLDTNQPQH
>TRBV27|TRBJ2-1|many
ASGDGTSGYNEQF
>TRBV4-1|TRBJ2-4|few
ASSPNQGTAKNIQY
>TRBV10-3|TRBJ2-7|many
AISDSRGRDRGRYEQY
>TRBV28|TRBJ1-4|many
ASSFGTENEKLF
>TRBV12-3/TRBV12-4|TRBJ2-5|many
ASSDGPKETQY